The clone carrying this TCR beta chain has just a few counts. The antigen is undetermined. The data belong to a study of post-analysis software for immune sequencing data. TCR beta cDNA libraries included unique molecular identifiers. TCRdb processed the PCR reads anew with MiXCR; each CDR3 protein has one entry. The repertoire holds 750,000 to 950,000 distinct CDR3 sequences, with around 50% as singletons. Germline V gives CDR1 ENHRY, CDR2 SYGVKD. The CDR3 totals 17 residues. Trimming took 9 bases from V and 0 from J; bases not matched to a gene: 13. Study observations and caveats: Higher frequency in patients than in controls was seen for 5 or 6 TRBV segments, with TRBV5-6, TRBV5-1 and TRBV20-1 among them.

The source of this sequence is a girl aged 5-17 years with multiple sclerosis. Sequencing was done on a sample of blood. The V call is TRBV10-3, the J call TRBJ2-1, with 8 positions matching TRBD1. In DNA, the CDR3 is TGTGCCATGTCTCCTACAGGGGGGAAGTCCTCCTACAATGAGCAGTTCTTC. Its translation: CAMSPTGGKSSYNEQFF.